This T cell receptor (beta chain) came from a study of blood T cell repertoires in COVID-19. Sequencing was performed with immunoSEQ multiplex PCR; in TCRdb, only in-frame clones are kept and a portion is missing. In the table there are approximately 230,000 clones, around nine tenths of which are singletons. The sequencing sample was made of peripheral blood. The receptor's source is a middle-aged woman who had recovered from COVID-19.

Here the CDR3 DNA reads TGCGCCAGCAGTCAAGTCTCCCGACAGGGGGCTTGCAATCAGCCCCAGCATTTT. As protein: CASSQVSRQGACNQPQHF. This chain connects TRBV23-1 to TRBJ1-5; 10 bases are shared with TRBD1. TRBV23-1 is sorted into the ORF group, with uncertain function. With V trimmed by 2 bases and J by 2 bases, 9 bases remained unmatched. The CDR3 loop spans 18 amino acids.